This T cell receptor beta chain originates from a study of Ad26.COV2.S vaccination and SARS-CoV-2 variants listed by TCRdb under 2021. About the investigation overall: Vaccine-arm donors were drawn from COV1001, a multicentre, randomized, double-blind, placebo-controlled phase I-IIa trial of Ad26.COV2.S in healthy adults. Throughout the experiments and outcome assessment, investigators stayed blinded to trial group allocation. Ad26.COV2.S was administered intramuscularly at a dose of 5x10^10 or 1x10^11 viral particles, either as one shot or as two shots given 56 days apart. Participants in the trial were split at random into five groups of five each, receiving low-dose or high-dose Ad26.COV2.S once or twice, or else placebo on both occasions. TCRbeta repertoire sequencing was used to assess the specificity and breadth of SARS-CoV-2-reactive T cell receptors after Ad26.COV2.S vaccination. The TCR-sequenced set comprised approximately 32 samples: roughly 19 Ad26.COV2.S vaccine recipients, 5 placebo recipients and 8 SARS-CoV-2 convalescent individuals. Overall results and qualifications from the work: Vaccine and placebo recipients had comparable non-spike TCR breadth, which fits with the vaccine containing only spike. According to the authors, total T cell responses may have been underestimated by the TCR breadth and depth analyses. The study was not powered for comparison of responses between vaccine doses or regimens. Compared with placebo recipients, Ad26.COV2.S recipients showed higher spike-specific TCR breadth (P = 0.0014). Substantial breadth of spike-specific CD8+ and CD4+ T cell responses was reported after vaccination.

The immunoSEQ Assay was used to sequence TCRbeta CDR3 regions. After extraction, genomic DNA underwent amplification by bias-controlled multiplex PCR, followed by high-throughput sequencing. The original methods were these. To quantify the absolute abundance of every unique TCRbeta CDR3 region, sequences were collapsed and filtered. T cell fraction was estimated by normalizing TCRbeta template counts to usable DNA, which was measured by amplifying reference genes present in all nucleated cells. Repertoire TCRs were annotated as SARS-CoV-2-specific by exact matching of V gene, CDR3 amino acid sequence and J gene to a known reactive TCR set. The reference SARS-CoV-2 TCR set came from MIRA and was filtered for enrichment in COVID-19-positive ImmuneCODE repertoires, removing public or cross-reactive TCRs. Drawing on the MIRA antigens, annotated TCRs were analysed further at the level of specific ORF or position within ORF. Depth was the summed frequency of annotated unique rearrangements, while breadth was defined as annotated unique rearrangements over total unique productive rearrangements. Group comparisons of TCR breadth used two-sided Wilcoxon rank-sum tests. TCRdb took over this immuneACCESS table, retaining in-frame rearrangements with V and J assigned. Such tables are incomplete; in checked studies, under half of the missing clones stem from an unresolved V gene, and the remainder is unexplained. The V and J calls and clone size are taken from that table; D and trimming were inferred from the DNA. This sample lists about 680,000 clones; approximately 88% were detected once. The ten largest clonotypes hold about 1.5% of the sample.

Cut back by 8 bases and 7 bases, the V and J ends lie 14 bases apart. For CDR1 and CDR2, the germline V gene (reference sequence) lists MNHEY and SMNVEV. From cysteine to phenylalanine, the CDR3 is 13 amino acids long. Here the CDR3 DNA is all that survives: 39 bases in frame from base 1. As for this clone: It has no known antigen specificity. One base away there is no much larger clone; base qualities are not given.

This specimen's treatment or condition label, per the study, means: about 20 received Ad26.COV2.S at low or high dose, single or two shots; about 5 received placebo; per-sample allocation not given. For vaccine and placebo recipients, the sequenced repertoires came from samples collected on day 63 after the first injection. In Cohort 1b, fewer than 30 adults aged 18-55 years were enrolled at a single site in Boston, USA, between 29 July and 7 August 2020. Ad26.COV2.S was a replication-incompetent adenovirus type 26 vector expressing a prefusion-stabilized SARS-CoV-2 spike protein from the original Wuhan strain.

The sample in question was peripheral blood, obtained in a trial of Ad26.COV2.S vaccine versus placebo. The V gene is TRBV27 and the J gene is TRBJ1-4; TRBD1 might be the D gene, on 6 matching bases. The sequence came from a person between 18 and 60 years old who received the Ad26.COV2.S COVID-19 vaccine or a placebo. This receptor has the CDR3 CASSGGGVEKLFF. The DNA sequence is given as TGTGCCAGCTCCGGAGGGGGGGTTGAAAAACTGTTTTTT.